The present TCR beta chain was sequenced within a study of shared clonotypes between healthy human individuals (dated by TCRdb to 2019 to 2021). Broadly, across the study: Three men and two women, aged 18 to 49 years, made up the cohort. Each donor's leukapheresis produced roughly between roughly 0.85 and 10 billion PBMCs. To estimate repertoire size and how much clonotype sharing occurs between individuals, the study deeply sequenced the blood TCR repertoires of five healthy adults. Different laboratories and diverse techniques were used to prepare libraries and sequence TCR repertoires, to increase sequencing depth and limit assay-specific biases. Per donor, three plates each were used for CD4 naive and CD4 memory, two for CD8 naive, and one for CD8 memory. Overall study outcomes, separate from this receptor: Pairwise subsampling led to the expectation that sequencing depth would affect the degree of clonotype sharing among donors. Compared with non-shared clonotypes, clonotypes shared by all four sorted-subset donors had higher generation probabilities. The genetic and exposure-history diversity represented was limited by the small number of donors. Estimated clonotype richness was generally larger for naive than for memory subsets. Sampling was limited to blood, and TCR repertoires in tissue likely differ from TCR repertoires in blood. Incomplete sequencing was indicated by rarefaction of sorted-subset datasets, despite the large sequencing depth. Across a few donors, about 4.5% of naive CD4, 3.5% of naive CD8, 2% to 2.5% of memory CD4, and approximately 0.4% of memory CD8 clonotypes were shared.

The donors were healthy, HIV-negative adults who had no recently reported acute infections or vaccinations. Only Caucasian adults living in Nashville, Tennessee, USA were represented among the donors. CD4+ T cells were enriched through magnetic negative selection, after which naive cells were positively selected on CD45RA and the remaining negative fraction served as the memory subset. Blood was obtained by leukapheresis, after which PBMCs were separated by Ficoll-Histopaque density gradient centrifugation and cryopreserved in liquid nitrogen vapor phase. Purity and quantity of every magnetically sorted T cell population were checked by analytical flow cytometry. Each sorted fraction had its genomic DNA isolated and then quantified by UV absorbance on a Nanodrop 2000c. Using the deep immunoSEQ assay, TCR CDR3 regions were amplified from genomic DNA by multiplex PCR. For each cell subset, the extracted genomic DNA was distributed evenly across all wells of several immunoSEQ 96-well plates, and each plate served as one replicate. Each replicate PCR for sorted subsets received about 220 ng genomic DNA, equal to about 30,000 T cell genomes. Purified libraries were measured with a Qubit 3.0 fluorometer, size-checked on a Bioanalyzer 2100, and measured again with the KAPA Library Quantification kit. A separate single-read 150-cycle Illumina NextSeq 550 flow cell was used to sequence each immunoSEQ 96-well plate. The study's processing was this. Because the immunoSEQ output included only junctional sequences and no quality scores, the filtering could not be the same as the filtering used for full-length reads. To assign V/J genes and CDR3, sequences were annotated against IMGT germline references using PyIR, a Python wrapper for IgBLAST v1.9. Reads with weak V/J assignments (E-value above 1e-6), missing CDR3, stop codons, out-of-frame junctions, or ambiguous translated residues were removed. A V3J clonotype was defined by an identical inferred V gene, J gene, and CDR3 amino acid sequence. The percentage overlap between two repertoires was calculated by dividing the number of shared unique clonotypes by the size of the smaller repertoire. Richness of each repertoire was evaluated using RTK rarefaction, the Chao1 estimator, and Recon v2.1 estimates of unobserved clonotypes. Generation probabilities were computed with OLGA for all TCRbeta clonotypes obtained by the gDNA method from a few donors. TCRdb limited this immuneACCESS table to in-frame rearrangements with V and J called. A share of clones is missing; checked studies link under half to unresolved V genes, and the rest is unexplained. The DNA was the basis for D and trimming; V, J and clone size are from that table. A total of around 2.3 million clones appear in this sample, around 95% of them only once. The ten largest clones capture approximately 0.13% of the sample.

Comments on this clone: It has no known antigen specificity. There are no base qualities to consult, and no much larger clone falls within one base.

The TCR originated in a man aged 18 to 30 in good health. Sequences were obtained from naive CD4+ T cells sorted from blood. The cell subset or site label corresponds to: CD45RA+ positively selected.

The CDR3 sequence is CARSDKGEQYF. DNA sequence: TGTGCCAGAAGCGATAAGGGGGAGCAGTACTTC. The receptor chain draws on TRBV5-3 and TRBJ2-7, and TRBD1 may be the D gene, going by 5 matching bases. TRBV5-3 is annotated as an ORF whose role is uncertain. Trimming takes 4 bases from V and 7 bases from J, and the germline ends sit 9 bases apart. Spanning cysteine to phenylalanine, the CDR3 consists of 11 amino acids. The read is trimmed to its CDR3 DNA, 33 bases read in frame from base 1.